This is a list of T cell receptor beta chains from one sample in a study of shared clonotypes between healthy human individuals. Measured with immunoSEQ multiplex PCR; TCRdb has only the in-frame clones, and not every one. The repertoire holds fewer than 700,000 clones, with around 78% as singletons. The sequenced sample consisted of PBMCs. Receptors were obtained from a woman in her thirties or forties in good health. Some clones in this sample may be carry-over from other donors' samples. Each CDR3 is given with its conserved first and last residue. Fields, in order: CDR3 DNA, CDR3 protein, V gene, J gene, D gene, clone size, CDR3 length. The D gene is left open where the match is weak. Size values are once, few and many counts, or a class for expanded clones, and some rows have none.

TGTGCCAGCAGTGTAGCAGGGGTCTCCTACAATGAGCAGTTCTTC,CASSVAGVSYNEQFF,TRBV7-3,TRBJ2-1,NA,NA,15
TGTGCCAGCAGCCCCGGCCGGGGCCCATCTCCTAACATTCAGTACTTC,CASSPGRGPSPNIQYF,TRBV6-6,TRBJ2-4,NA,NA,16
TGTGCCAGCAGCTTGTATGGGACAGGGAGCAATCAGCCCCAGCATTTT,CASSLYGTGSNQPQHF,TRBV5-4,TRBJ1-5,TRBD1,NA,16
TGTGCCAGCAGCCTAGCCGGGACAGCCCAAGAGACCCAGTACTTC,CASSLAGTAQETQYF,TRBV7-9,TRBJ2-5,TRBD1,NA,15
TGTGCCAGCAGTTACTCGATGGACAGGGACTACGAGCAGTACTTC,CASSYSMDRDYEQYF,TRBV6-5,TRBJ2-7,TRBD1,NA,15
TGTGCCAGCAGCCCACATTACGAGCAGTACTTC,CASSPHYEQYF,TRBV5-5,TRBJ2-7,NA,few,11
TGTGCCAGCAGCTTACGGGATTTGGGAGGAGAGACCCAGTACTTC,CASSLRDLGGETQYF,TRBV9,TRBJ2-5,NA,NA,15
TGTGCCACCAGCAGAGATCGAGCGGGGGCCTACGAGCAGTACTTC,CATSRDRAGAYEQYF,TRBV15,TRBJ2-7,TRBD2,NA,15
TGCGCCAGCAGCCTGGGGGGAGCGGTAGAGCAGTACTTC,CASSLGGAVEQYF,TRBV4-1,TRBJ2-7,NA,NA,13
TGTGCCAGCAGCAAGAGGATGACGAATGAAAAACTGTTTTTT,CASSKRMTNEKLFF,TRBV21-1,TRBJ1-4,NA,NA,14
TGTGCCTGGAACACGCGGGAGAACGATGAGCAGTTCTTC,CAWNTRENDEQFF,TRBV30,TRBJ2-1,TRBD2,NA,13
TGTGCCAGCTCACCGGCCGGGGGGGGCATCGAGACCCAGTACTTC,CASSPAGGGIETQYF,TRBV18,TRBJ2-5,TRBD2,NA,15
TGTGCCAGCAGTACCTATGGGACAGGGACCTACGAGCAGTACTTC,CASSTYGTGTYEQYF,TRBV28,TRBJ2-7,TRBD1,NA,15
TGTGCCTGGAGTGAAGAGGGCCGGGCGAGTTCACCCCTCCACTTT,CAWSEEGRASSPLHF,TRBV30,TRBJ1-6,NA,few,15
TGTGCCAGCTCCCCGGGACAGCAGCATCAGCCCCAGCATTTT,CASSPGQQHQPQHF,TRBV18,TRBJ1-5,TRBD1,NA,14
TGCGCCAGCAGTCGCGGGAGGGGGGCAACAGATACGCAGTATTTT,CASSRGRGATDTQYF,TRBV23-1,TRBJ2-3,TRBD2,NA,15
TGTGCCAGCAGTTGGGACGCGGCCAGCGGGGGCTACGAGCAGTACTTC,CASSWDAASGGYEQYF,TRBV6-6,TRBJ2-7,TRBD2,once,16
TGTGCCATCAGTGAGTCAAGCGCTCCCGGAGTCAAGCAGTACTTC,CAISESSAPGVKQYF,TRBV10-3,TRBJ2-7,NA,many,15
TGTGCCATCAGCCCGGGACTAGCGGGAACCGGGGAGCTGTTTTTT,CAISPGLAGTGELFF,TRBV10-3,TRBJ2-2,TRBD2,NA,15
TGCGCCAGCAGCTTGGCGGGGACAGCTAATGAAAAACTGTTTTTT,CASSLAGTANEKLFF,TRBV5-1,TRBJ1-4,TRBD1,NA,15
TGTGCCAGCAGCGGGATTTACACCGGGGAGCTGTTTTTT,CASSGIYTGELFF,TRBV7-9,TRBJ2-2,NA,once,13
TGCGCCAGCAGCTTTGGGACAAACACTGAAGCTTTCTTT,CASSFGTNTEAFF,TRBV5-1,TRBJ1-1,NA,NA,13
TGTGCCAGCAGCGCCACTAGCGGAAAGAACAATGAGCAGTTCTTC,CASSATSGKNNEQFF,TRBV2,TRBJ2-1,TRBD2,NA,15
TGTGCCAGCAGTACTCCCGTGACAGGGAACACTGAAGCTTTCTTT,CASSTPVTGNTEAFF,TRBV6-6,TRBJ1-1,NA,NA,15
TGTGCCAGCAGTATCAACTCTGGCACAGATACGCAGTATTTT,CASSINSGTDTQYF,TRBV6-5,TRBJ2-3,NA,NA,14
TGTGCCAGCAGCTTAGCCGGGACGTACTCCTACGAGCAGTACTTC,CASSLAGTYSYEQYF,TRBV7-2,TRBJ2-7,NA,NA,15
TGTGCCAGCAGCTTAGGGGCCGCCTACGAGCAGTACTTC,CASSLGAAYEQYF,TRBV11-2,TRBJ2-7,NA,NA,13